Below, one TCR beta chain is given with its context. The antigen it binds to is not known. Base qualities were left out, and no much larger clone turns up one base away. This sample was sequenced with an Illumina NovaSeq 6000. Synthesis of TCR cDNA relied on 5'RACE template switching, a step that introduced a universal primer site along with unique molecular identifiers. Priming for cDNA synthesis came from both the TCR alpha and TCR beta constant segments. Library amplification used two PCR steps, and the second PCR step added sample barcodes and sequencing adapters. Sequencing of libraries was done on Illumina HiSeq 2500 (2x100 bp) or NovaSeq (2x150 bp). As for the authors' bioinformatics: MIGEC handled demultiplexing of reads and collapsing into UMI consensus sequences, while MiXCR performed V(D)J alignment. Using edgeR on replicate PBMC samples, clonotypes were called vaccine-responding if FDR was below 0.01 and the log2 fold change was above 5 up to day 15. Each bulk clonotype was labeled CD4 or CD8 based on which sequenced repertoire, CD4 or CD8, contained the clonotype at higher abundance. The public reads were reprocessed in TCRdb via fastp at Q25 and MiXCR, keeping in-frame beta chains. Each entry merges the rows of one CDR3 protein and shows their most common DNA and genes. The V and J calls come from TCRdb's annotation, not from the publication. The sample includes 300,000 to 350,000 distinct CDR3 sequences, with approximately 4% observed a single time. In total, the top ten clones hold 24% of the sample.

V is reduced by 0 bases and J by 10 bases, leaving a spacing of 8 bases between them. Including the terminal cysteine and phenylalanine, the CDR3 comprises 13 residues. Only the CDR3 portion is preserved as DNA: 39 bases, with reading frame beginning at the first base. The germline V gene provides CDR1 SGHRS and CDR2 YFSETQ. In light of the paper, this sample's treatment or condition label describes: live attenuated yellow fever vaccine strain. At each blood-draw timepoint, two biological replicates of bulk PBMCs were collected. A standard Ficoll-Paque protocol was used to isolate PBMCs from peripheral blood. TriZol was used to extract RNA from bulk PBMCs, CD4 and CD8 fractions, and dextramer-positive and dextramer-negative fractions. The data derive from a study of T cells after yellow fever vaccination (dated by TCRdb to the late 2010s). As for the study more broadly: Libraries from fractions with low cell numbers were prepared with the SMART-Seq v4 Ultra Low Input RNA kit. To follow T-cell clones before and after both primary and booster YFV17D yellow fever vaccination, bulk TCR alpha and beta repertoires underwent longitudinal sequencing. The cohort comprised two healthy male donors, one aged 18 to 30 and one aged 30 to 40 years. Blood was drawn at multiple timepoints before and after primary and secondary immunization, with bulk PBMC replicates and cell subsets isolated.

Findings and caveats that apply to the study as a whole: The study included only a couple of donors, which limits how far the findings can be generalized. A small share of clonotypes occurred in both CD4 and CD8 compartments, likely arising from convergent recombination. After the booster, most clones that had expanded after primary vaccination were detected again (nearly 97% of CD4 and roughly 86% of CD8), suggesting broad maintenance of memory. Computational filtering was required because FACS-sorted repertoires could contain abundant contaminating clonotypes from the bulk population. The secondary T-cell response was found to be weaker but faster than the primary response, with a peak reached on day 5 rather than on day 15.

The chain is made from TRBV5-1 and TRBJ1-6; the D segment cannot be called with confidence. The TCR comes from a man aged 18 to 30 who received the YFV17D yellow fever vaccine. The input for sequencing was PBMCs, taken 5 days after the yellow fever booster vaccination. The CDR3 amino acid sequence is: CASSLAGISPLHF. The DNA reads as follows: TGCGCCAGCAGCTTGGCGGGGATATCACCCCTCCACTTT.